This T cell receptor beta chain is from a study of T-cell memory formation after mild COVID-19. Overall study results and limits: The study found contracting CD4+ clones mainly in CM and EM and contracting CD8+ clones in EMRA.

Regarding this clonotype: Antigen unknown.

One entry per CDR3 protein, called by TCRdb with MiXCR from the 5' RACE reads. This sample carries 300,000 to 400,000 distinct CDR3 sequences, 14% of them seen once, and the ten largest clones take around 21%. This CDR3 is 16 amino acids long. J was trimmed by 0 bases and V by 6 bases; bases with no gene match: 5. The germline V gene has CDR1 MDHEN and CDR2 SYDVKM. This TCR came from a man aged 18-30 years who had mild COVID-19 (a few samples of this study predate the infection). Cell type and time point are not known. The J gene is TRBJ1-6, the V gene TRBV28, with 7 nucleotides matching TRBD1. The sequenced sample was PBMCs or a T cell subset sorted from them (not recorded which). The CDR3 nucleotides read TGTGCCAGCAGCGGACAGGCAAGCTCCTATAATTCACCCCTCCACTTT. Translation gives CASSGQASSYNSPLHF. The full variable domain, its missing parts supplied by reference TRBV28 and TRBJ1-6, is DVKVTQSSRYLVKRTGEKVFLECVQDMDHENMFWYRQDPGLGLRLIYFSYDVKMKEKGDIPEGYSVSREKKERFSLILESASTNQTSMYLCASSGQASSYNSPLHFGNGTRLTVT.